At least ten counts were recorded for the clone carrying this TCR beta chain. Antigen specificity is unknown. Serum thyroxine and TRAb, along with clinical symptoms, thyroid ultrasound and orbital computed tomography, were what diagnosis relied on. The data derive from a study of Graves' ophthalmopathy and Graves' hyperthyroidism. Study-wide points: Most thyroid clonotypes with frequency above 0.001 were detected in blood too.

Amplified TCR beta CDR3 regions were obtained using RNA transcripts as template. RT-PCR with HTBI primers came first, then second-round multiplex PCR. TCRdb re-called the multiplex PCR reads through MiXCR, storing one row per CDR3 protein. The sample shows about 500,000 distinct CDR3 sequences, about an eighth of them seen only once. Germline lookup yields CDR1 MNHEY and CDR2 SMNVEV (reference sequence). There are 13 residues in the CDR3. V was pared by 0 bases and J by 8 bases, with 10 bases between. The clonotype comes from a woman between 25 and 40 years old with Graves' ophthalmopathy. Sample: blood. This sequence joins TRBV27 and TRBJ1-2; no definite D call. The CDR3 loop is CASSLSSGFGYTF. Written as DNA, the CDR3 is TGTGCCAGCAGTTTATCCTCAGGTTTCGGCTACACCTTC.